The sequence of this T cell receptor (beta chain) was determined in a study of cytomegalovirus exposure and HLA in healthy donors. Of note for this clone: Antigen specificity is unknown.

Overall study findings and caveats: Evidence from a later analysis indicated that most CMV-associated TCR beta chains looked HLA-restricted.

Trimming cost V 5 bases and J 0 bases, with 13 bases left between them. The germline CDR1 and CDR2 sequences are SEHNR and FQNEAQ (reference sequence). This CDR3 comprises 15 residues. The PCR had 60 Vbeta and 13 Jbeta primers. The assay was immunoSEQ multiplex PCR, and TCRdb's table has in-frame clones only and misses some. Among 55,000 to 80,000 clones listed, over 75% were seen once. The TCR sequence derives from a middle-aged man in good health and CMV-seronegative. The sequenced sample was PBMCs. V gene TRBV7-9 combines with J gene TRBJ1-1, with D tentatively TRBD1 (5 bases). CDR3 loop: CASSPPRQLNTEAFF. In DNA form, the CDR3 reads TGTGCCAGCAGCCCCCCTCGACAGCTGAACACTGAAGCTTTCTTT. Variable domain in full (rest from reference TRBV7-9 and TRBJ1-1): DTGVSQNPRHKITKRGQNVTFRCDPISEHNRLYWYRQTLGQGPEFLTYFQNEAQLEKSRLLSDRFSAERPKGSFSTLEIQRTEQGDSAMYLCASSPPRQLNTEAFFGQGTRLTVV.